This is a list of T cell receptor beta chains from one sample in a study of blood T cell repertoires in COVID-19. Only in-frame clones appear in the TCRdb table, and some are missing; sequencing was by immunoSEQ multiplex PCR. The sample records under 130,000 clones, about 90% being singletons. Sequences were obtained from peripheral blood. The receptors derive from a human donor in a cohort sampled during active COVID-19. CDR3s include the opening cysteine and the closing phenylalanine or tryptophan. D genes are given only for firm matches. Some rows mark clone size as missing; the rest say once, few, many or name a class of expanded clone.

d_call,j_call,v_call,clone_size,cdr3_aa,cdr3_nt
NA,TRBJ2-7,TRBV6-2/TRBV6-3,NA,CASSTRQVGKIYAQYF,TGTGCCAGCAGTACCCGACAGGTTGGGAAGATATACGCGCAGTACTTC
TRBD2,TRBJ2-5,TRBV5-4,once,CASSDVGERGGLETQYF,TGTGCCAGCAGCGACGTGGGGGAGCGGGGGGGCCTGGAGACCCAGTACTTC
TRBD1,TRBJ2-3,TRBV7-9,NA,CASSLGTGGDTQYF,TGTGCCAGCAGCCTCGGGACAGGGGGTGATACGCAGTATTTT
NA,TRBJ2-7,TRBV21-1,NA,CASSKDNRGLQLPSYEQYF,TGTGCCAGCAGCAAAGATAACAGGGGGCTTCAACTTCCTTCCTACGAGCAGTACTTC
NA,TRBJ1-3,TRBV10-3,NA,CAISVGGEDSGNTIYF,TGTGCCATCAGTGTTGGCGGAGAAGACTCTGGAAACACCATATATTTT
TRBD2,TRBJ2-2,TRBV11-2,NA,CASSLRRAGVETGELFF,TGTGCCAGCAGCTTACGCCGAGCGGGAGTGGAGACCGGGGAGCTGTTTTTT
NA,TRBJ2-1,TRBV30,NA,CAWSATGGSEQFF,TGTGCCTGGAGTGCGACAGGAGGTAGTGAGCAGTTCTTC
TRBD1,TRBJ2-2,TRBV11-2,NA,CASSLVYFGTGDTGELFF,TGTGCCAGCAGCTTAGTATACTTCGGGACAGGGGACACCGGGGAGCTGTTTTTT
TRBD1,TRBJ2-5,TRBV19,NA,CASSMGTGETQYF,TGTGCCAGTAGTATGGGGACAGGGGAGACCCAGTACTTC
NA,TRBJ1-4,TRBV6-1,NA,CASSEIASEKLFF,TGTGCCAGCAGTGAAATTGCGAGTGAAAAACTGTTTTTT
NA,TRBJ1-5,TRBV27,NA,CASSLSRGARNQPQHF,TGTGCCAGCAGTTTATCGCGGGGGGCTCGAAATCAGCCCCAGCATTTT
NA,TRBJ1-1,TRBV10-1,NA,CATVTGASAEAFF,TGCGCCACCGTAACAGGAGCAAGCGCTGAAGCTTTCTTT
TRBD2,TRBJ2-1,TRBV5-1,NA,CASSRSPSGGTDNEQFF,TGCGCCAGCAGCCGAAGCCCTAGCGGGGGGACTGACAATGAGCAGTTCTTC
TRBD1,TRBJ1-4,TRBV9,once,CASSTTGGQVNEKLFF,TGTGCCAGCAGCACAACTGGAGGACAGGTTAATGAAAAACTGTTTTTT
NA,TRBJ2-7,TRBV4-1,once,CASSNSQVDYEQYF,TGCGCCAGCAGCAACTCTCAGGTCGACTACGAGCAGTACTTC
TRBD2,TRBJ2-1,TRBV24-1,NA,CATRGTSGPYNEQFF,TGTGCCACCAGAGGGACTAGCGGACCCTACAATGAGCAGTTCTTC
NA,TRBJ2-5,TRBV4-2,once,CASSNGLNAGETQYF,TGTGCCAGCAGCAATGGACTCAACGCCGGAGAGACCCAGTACTTC
TRBD2,TRBJ2-7,TRBV11-3,NA,CASSWGSGNEQYF,TGTGCCAGCAGCTGGGGCAGCGGGAACGAGCAGTACTTC
TRBD2,TRBJ2-3,TRBV29-1,NA,CSAGLEDTQYF,TGCAGCGCTGGACTAGAGGATACGCAGTATTTT
TRBD2,TRBJ2-7,TRBV28,NA,CASSSGLAGRTPYEQYF,TGTGCCAGCAGTTCCGGACTAGCGGGACGGACTCCCTACGAGCAGTACTTC
NA,TRBJ2-1,TRBV24-1,NA,CATSEDGAYNEQFF,TGTGCCACCAGTGAGGACGGGGCCTACAATGAGCAGTTCTTC
NA,TRBJ2-6,TRBV21-1,few,CASSKLIPGYGWANVLTF,TGTGCCAGCAGCAAACTTATTCCGGGGTACGGCTGGGCCAACGTCCTGACTTTC
TRBD1,TRBJ1-4,TRBV27,NA,CASSLWDRAEKLFF,TGTGCCAGCAGTTTGTGGGACAGGGCTGAAAAACTGTTTTTT
NA,TRBJ1-5,TRBV24-1,NA,CATSTQVSNQPQHF,TGTGCCACCAGTACACAGGTTAGCAATCAGCCCCAGCATTTT